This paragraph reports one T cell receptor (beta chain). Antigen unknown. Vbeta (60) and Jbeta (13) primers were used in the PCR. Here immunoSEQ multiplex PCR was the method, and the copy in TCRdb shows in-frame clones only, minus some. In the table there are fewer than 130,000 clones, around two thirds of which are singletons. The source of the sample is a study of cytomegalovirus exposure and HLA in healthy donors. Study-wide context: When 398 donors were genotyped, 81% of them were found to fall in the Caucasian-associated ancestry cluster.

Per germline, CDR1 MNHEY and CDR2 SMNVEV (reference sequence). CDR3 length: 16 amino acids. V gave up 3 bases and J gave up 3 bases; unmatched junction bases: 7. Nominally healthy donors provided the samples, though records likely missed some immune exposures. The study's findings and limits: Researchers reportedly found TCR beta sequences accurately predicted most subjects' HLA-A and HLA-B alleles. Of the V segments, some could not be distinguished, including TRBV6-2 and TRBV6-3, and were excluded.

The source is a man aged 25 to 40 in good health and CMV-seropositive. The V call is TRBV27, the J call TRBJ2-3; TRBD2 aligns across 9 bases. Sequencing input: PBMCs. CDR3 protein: CASSFWRGGLTDTQYF. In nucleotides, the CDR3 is TGTGCCAGCAGTTTTTGGCGGGGGGGCCTGACAGATACGCAGTATTTT.